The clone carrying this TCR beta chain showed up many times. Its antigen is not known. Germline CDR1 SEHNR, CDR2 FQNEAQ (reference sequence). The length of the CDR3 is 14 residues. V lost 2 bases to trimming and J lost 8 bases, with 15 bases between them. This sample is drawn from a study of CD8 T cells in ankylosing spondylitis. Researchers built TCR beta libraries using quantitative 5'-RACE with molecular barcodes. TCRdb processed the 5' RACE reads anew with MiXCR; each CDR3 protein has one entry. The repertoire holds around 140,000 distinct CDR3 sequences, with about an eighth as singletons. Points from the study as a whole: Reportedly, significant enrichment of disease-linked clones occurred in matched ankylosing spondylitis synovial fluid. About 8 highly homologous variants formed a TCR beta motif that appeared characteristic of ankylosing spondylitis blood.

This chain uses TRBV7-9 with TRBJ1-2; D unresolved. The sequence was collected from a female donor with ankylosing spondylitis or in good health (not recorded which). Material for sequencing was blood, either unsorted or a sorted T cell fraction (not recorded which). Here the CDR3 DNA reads TGTGCCAGCAGCTTAACGACTGGGGAAGGAGGCTACACCTTC. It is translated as CASSLTTGEGGYTF.